The 8 T cell receptor beta chains reported below all come from one sample, sequenced in a study of blood T cell repertoires in COVID-19. Profiled with immunoSEQ multiplex PCR; TCRdb holds only in-frame clones, not every one. The table lists around 320,000 clones, nearly 90% of them singletons. The specimen sequenced was PBMCs or T cells enriched from blood (not recorded which). The receptors derive from a woman aged 18-29 years with acute COVID-19.

The chain couples TRBV27 to TRBJ1-2; unclear D gene. CDR3 length: 14 residues. Germline CDR1 MNHEY, CDR2 SMNVEV (reference sequence). The V end lost 8 bases, the J end lost 2 bases, and 15 bases lay between the germline ends. CDR3 sequence (DNA): TGTGCCAGCCGTCCGAGGAGCCCAAACTATGGCTACACCTTC. Its protein is CASRPRSPNYGYTF.

This rearrangement joins TRBV6-5 to TRBJ1-2; TRBD1 matches 10 bases. Trimming at V came to 0 bases and at J to 4 bases, leaving 2 bases not matched to a gene. Germline V gene data show CDR1 as MNHEY and CDR2 as SVGAGI. This CDR3 region has 15 residues. The CDR3, as DNA: TGTGCCAGCAGTTACTCGGGACAGGGGATCTATGGCTACACCTTC. Protein product: CASSYSGQGIYGYTF.

This clone was picked up a small number of times. The J gene is TRBJ1-3, the V gene TRBV28; TRBD1 might be the D (5 bases). The CDR3 spans 15 residues. Germline values: CDR1 MDHEN, CDR2 SYDVKM. Deletions cut 2 bases from V and 2 bases from J, with 10 bases between. CDR3 sequence: CASSLGRGAGNTIYF. For the CDR3, the DNA is TGTGCCAGCAGTTTAGGTAGGGGCGCTGGAAACACCATATATTTT.

The gene calls are TRBV9 and TRBJ2-7; 10 bases are shared with TRBD1. V shed 4 bases and J 3 bases; nucleotides not matched to a gene: 10. CDR1 is SGDLS and CDR2 is YYNGEE in the germline V gene. This CDR3 spans 16 amino acids. CDR3 amino acids: CASSPMDRGVNYEQYF. The CDR3 DNA is TGTGCCAGCAGCCCGATGGACAGGGGGGTAAACTACGAGCAGTACTTC.

V usage is TRBV27 and J usage is TRBJ2-7, with TRBD2 identical over 7 bases. Germline V CDR1 and CDR2: MNHEY, SMNVEV (reference sequence). This CDR3 is 16 amino acids long. J gave up 9 bases and V 1 base, and 15 bases lay outside the gene matches. CDR3 in DNA: TGTGCCAGCAGTTTATTGGCTAGCGGAGGGCCTACGAGGCAGTACTTC. Protein sequence: CASSLLASGGPTRQYF.

The gene calls are TRBV5-1 and TRBJ1-2, with 7 bases matching TRBD1. The CDR3 covers 19 residues. Trimming removed 4 bases from V and 2 bases from J; junction bases left unmatched: 20. Germline V CDR1 and CDR2: SGHRS, YFSETQ. The CDR3 DNA reads TGCGCCAGCAGCCCAGGACCGGTAGACAGGGAGTTTTCAAACTATGGCTACACCTTC. Residues: CASSPGPVDREFSNYGYTF.

This clone was recorded once. This chain uses TRBV28 with TRBJ2-5; TRBD2 might be the D (6 bases). Looked up from germline, CDR1 is MDHEN and CDR2 is SYDVKM. This CDR3 is built from 15 residues. Deletions cut 3 bases from V and 4 bases from J, with 15 bases between. This CDR3 reads CASSFRGTRRETQYF. CDR3 DNA sequence: TGTGCCAGCAGTTTCCGGGGGACCCGGAGAGAGACCCAGTACTTC.

The chain couples TRBV7-9 to TRBJ1-3; 9 bases agree with TRBD1. The CDR3 covers 15 residues. Germline V lookup: CDR1 SEHNR, CDR2 FQNEAQ (reference sequence). V gave up 5 bases and J gave up 3 bases; unmatched junction bases: 5. In DNA, the CDR3 is TGTGCCAGCAGCCCGGGACAGGGTAATGGAAACACCATATATTTT. Its protein is CASSPGQGNGNTIYF. Complete variable domain (other parts from reference TRBV7-9 and TRBJ1-3): DTGVSQNPRHKITKRGQNVTFRCDPISEHNRLYWYRQTLGQGPEFLTYFQNEAQLEKSRLLSDRFSAERPKGSFSTLEIQRTEQGDSAMYLCASSPGQGNGNTIYFGEGSWLTVV.